This T cell receptor (beta chain) was sequenced for a study of blood T cell repertoires in COVID-19. Study summary: Both acute and convalescent COVID-19 samples were obtained from the United States, Italy and Spain. T cells, B-cell-depleted T cells, or PBMCs provided the cDNA or gDNA that served as material.

This CDR3 has 19 residues. Per germline, CDR1 MNHEY and CDR2 SMNVEV (reference sequence). With 1 base removed from V and 0 bases from J, the gap between germline ends came to 16 bases. This clone came up a few times. Generated by immunoSEQ multiplex PCR, the TCRdb table keeps only in-frame clones and is missing some. The sample shows about 40,000 clones, roughly 86% of them seen only once. Sequenced material: peripheral blood. The chain has TRBV27 and TRBJ1-6, with unresolved D. The receptor's source is a man aged 45-60 years in a cohort sampled during active COVID-19. CDR3 in amino acids: CASSLFAALRSSYNSPLHF. As DNA, the CDR3 is TGTGCCAGCAGTTTATTCGCAGCCTTAAGGAGCTCCTATAATTCACCCCTCCACTTT.